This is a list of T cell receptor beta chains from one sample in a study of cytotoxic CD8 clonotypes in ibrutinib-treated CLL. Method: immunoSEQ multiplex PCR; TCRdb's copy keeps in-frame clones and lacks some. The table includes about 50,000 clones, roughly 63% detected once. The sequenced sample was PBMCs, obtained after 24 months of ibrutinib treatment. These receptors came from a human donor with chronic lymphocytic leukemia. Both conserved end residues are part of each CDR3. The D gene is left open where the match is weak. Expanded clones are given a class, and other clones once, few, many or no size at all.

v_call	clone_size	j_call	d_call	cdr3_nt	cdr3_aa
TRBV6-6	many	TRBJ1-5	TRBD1	TGTGCCAGCAGTCACAGGGGGGGTCAGCCCCAGCATTTT	CASSHRGGQPQHF
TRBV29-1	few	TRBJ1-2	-	TGCAGCGTATGGACCTCGGACAACCGGTATGGCTACACCTTC	CSVWTSDNRYGYTF
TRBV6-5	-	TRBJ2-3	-	TGTGCCAGCAGTTACGGGGCCAAGACCCTCACAGATACGCAGTATTTT	CASSYGAKTLTDTQYF
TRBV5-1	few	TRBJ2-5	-	TGCGCCAGCAGCCTTCGGGGGGCGGAGACCCAGTACTTC	CASSLRGAETQYF
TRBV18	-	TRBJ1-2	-	TGTGCCAGCGCCCCATCCGGGGACTATGGCTACACCTTC	CASAPSGDYGYTF
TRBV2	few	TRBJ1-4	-	TGTGCCAGCAGCGATCGAAGGGGAAATGAAAAACTGTTTTTT	CASSDRRGNEKLFF
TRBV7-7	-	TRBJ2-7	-	TGTGCCAGCAGTGCGTGGGCCGGGCACGAGCAGTACTTC	CASSAWAGHEQYF
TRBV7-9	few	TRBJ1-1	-	TGTGCCAGCAGCTTAGCCGCCAGGAACACTGAAGCTTTCTTT	CASSLAARNTEAFF
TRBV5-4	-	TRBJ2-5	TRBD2	TGTGCCAGCAGCCCCCGACTAGCGGGGGGAGGGGAGACCCAGTACTTC	CASSPRLAGGGETQYF
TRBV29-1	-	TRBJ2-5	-	TGCAGCGTGGGGGGGGCCGCGGAGACCCAGTACTTC	CSVGGAAETQYF
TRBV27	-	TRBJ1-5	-	TGTGCCATCATCATGACCCAGCCCCAGCATTTT	CAIIMTQPQHF
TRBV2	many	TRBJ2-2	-	TGTGCCACCTTCTCCCCGGGGATTTCGGACAGAGATGACACCGGGGAGCTGTTTTTT	CATFSPGISDRDDTGELFF
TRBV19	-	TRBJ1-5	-	TGTGCCAGTAGTATAGGAGGCCGGTTGCTCAATCAGCCCCAGCATTTT	CASSIGGRLLNQPQHF
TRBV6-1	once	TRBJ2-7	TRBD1	TGTGCCAGCAGTGAATTGGGACAGGGGGAGCAGTACTTC	CASSELGQGEQYF
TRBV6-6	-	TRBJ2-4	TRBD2	TGTGCCAGCAGTCAAAGCGGGGAAAACATTCAGTACTTC	CASSQSGENIQYF
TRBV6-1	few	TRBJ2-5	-	TGTGCCAGCAGTGAGACCCTTGCGGAGACCCAGTACTTC	CASSETLAETQYF
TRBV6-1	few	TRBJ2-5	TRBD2	TGTGCCACGTTAGCGGGGGGGCCTGGAGAGACCCAGTACTTC	CATLAGGPGETQYF
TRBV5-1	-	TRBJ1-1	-	TGCGCCAGCAGCTTGTTCGGGGAGCCCCCAGCTTTCTTT	CASSLFGEPPAFF
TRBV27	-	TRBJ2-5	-	TGTGCCATCTCCACCCAACGCGGGACCCAGTACTTC	CAISTQRGTQYF
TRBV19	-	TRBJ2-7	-	TGTGCCAGTAGTATTGGCGGCTACGAGCAGTACTTC	CASSIGGYEQYF
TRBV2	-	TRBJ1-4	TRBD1	TGTGCCAGCACTGGAGGGGGCAAGAGTAATGAAAAACTGTTTTTT	CASTGGGKSNEKLFF
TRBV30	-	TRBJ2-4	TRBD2	TGTGCCTGGAGGGAAATGTGGGGCGGGGGGCCACGGGCCAAAAACATTCAGTACTTC	CAWREMWGGGPRAKNIQYF
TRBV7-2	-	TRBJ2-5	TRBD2	TGTGCCAGCAGCTTAGGGGGTAGCGGGGGTTTGGAGACCCAGTACTTC	CASSLGGSGGLETQYF
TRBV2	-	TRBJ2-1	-	TGTGCCAGCAGTGCGTGGGTTTCCCGCTCCTACAATGAGCAGTTCTTC	CASSAWVSRSYNEQFF
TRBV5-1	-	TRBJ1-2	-	TGCGCCAGCAGCTCCTCGGTAGGGCCTAACTCTAACTATGGCTACACCTTC	CASSSSVGPNSNYGYTF
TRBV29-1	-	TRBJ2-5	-	TGCAGCGTGGGGGGGACAGGCGAGACCCAGTACTTC	CSVGGTGETQYF
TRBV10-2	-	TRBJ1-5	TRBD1	TGCGCCAGCAGGCTAGGGACAGGGGGTGAGCCCCAGCATTTT	CASRLGTGGEPQHF
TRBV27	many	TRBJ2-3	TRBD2	TGTGCCAGCAGTTCACCCCCGGGACTAGCTGGGGCTACGCAGTATTTT	CASSSPPGLAGATQYF
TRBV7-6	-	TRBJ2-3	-	TGTGCCAGCTCACTCTCTACACCTGGAACAGATACGCAGTATTTT	CASSLSTPGTDTQYF
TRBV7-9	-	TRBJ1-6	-	TGTGCCAGCGGAGGGACACGGACATCACCCCTCCACTTT	CASGGTRTSPLHF
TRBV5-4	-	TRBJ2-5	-	TGTGCCAGCAGCTTGGGGTACCAAGAGACCCAGTACTTC	CASSLGYQETQYF
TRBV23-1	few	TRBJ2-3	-	TGCGCCAGCAAGGGCTGCATAGATACGCAGTATTTT	CASKGCIDTQYF
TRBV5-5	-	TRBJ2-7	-	TGTGCCAGCAGCTTGGGCCTCGAGCAGTACTTC	CASSLGLEQYF
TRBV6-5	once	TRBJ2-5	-	TGTGCCAGCAGTTACTGGGCAGGACAGCCCGGGACCCAGTACTTC	CASSYWAGQPGTQYF
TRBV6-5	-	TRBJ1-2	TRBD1	TGTGCCAGCAGTTACCGGAGGGGGCGGGATGGCTACACCTTC	CASSYRRGRDGYTF
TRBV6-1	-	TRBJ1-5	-	TGTGCCAGCAGTGAAGCGCTACAGAAGGGACAGCCCCAGCATTTT	CASSEALQKGQPQHF
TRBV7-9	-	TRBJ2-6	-	TGTGCCAGCAGCTTATTAGGGACCGCTTCCCCTCTCGGGGCCAACGTCCTGACTTTC	CASSLLGTASPLGANVLTF